One sample yielded the 17 T cell receptor beta chains listed below, sequenced in a study of blood T cell repertoires in COVID-19. Using immunoSEQ multiplex PCR, the repertoire was profiled, and TCRdb retains in-frame clones only, with some absent. This table holds over 50,000 clones, approximately 82% found once. What was sequenced was peripheral blood. The receptors derive from a human donor in a cohort sampled during active COVID-19.

This clone was observed a single time. The chain joins TRBV10-3 to TRBJ2-6; D possibly corresponds to TRBD2 (6 bases). Trimming took 11 bases from V and 2 from J, leaving 10 bases between them. The CDR3 has 13 residues. The V gene's germline CDR1 is ENHRY and CDR2 SYGVKD. The CDR3 region has the DNA TGTGCCGTCTCTAGCGCTGGGGCCAACGTCCTGACTTTC. Amino acids: CAVSSAGANVLTF.

This clone was recorded once. The J gene is TRBJ1-1, the V gene TRBV5-1; TRBD1 agrees at 7 bases. Germline loops: CDR1 SGHRS, CDR2 YFSETQ. This CDR3 spans 14 amino acids. The V segment lost 4 bases and the J segment 1 base; nucleotides outside the gene matches: 4. The CDR3 protein is CASSGGQENTEAFF. The CDR3 coding sequence is TGCGCCAGCAGCGGAGGACAGGAGAACACTGAAGCTTTCTTT. The full variable domain, completed using reference TRBV5-1 and TRBJ1-1, is KAGVTQTPRYLIKTRGQQVTLSCSPISGHRSVSWYQQTPGQGLQFLFEYFSETQRNKGNFPGRFSGRQFSNSRSEMNVSTLELGDSALYLCASSGGQENTEAFFGQGTRLTVV.

J is TRBJ2-3 and V is TRBV6-6, with D maybe TRBD2 (5 bases). CDR3 length: 16 residues. From germline, CDR1 is MNHNY and CDR2 SVGAGI (reference sequence). The V end was cut by 5 bases, the J end by 1 base, with 16 bases between. The CDR3 DNA follows: TGTGCCAGCAGTCCACCGGGATTCGGCGGCACAGATACGCAGTATTTT. It is translated as CASSPPGFGGTDTQYF.

The DNA of the CDR3 is TGTGCCAGCAGCGCCAGCGGGATCGCCTACAATGAGCAGTTCTTC. Encoded protein: CASSASGIAYNEQFF. V usage is TRBV9 and J usage is TRBJ2-1; the match to TRBD2 covers 7 bases. This CDR3 contains 15 residues. With 3 bases clipped from V and 2 bases from J, the junction kept 5 bases outside the gene matches. The germline CDR1 and CDR2 sequences are SGDLS and YYNGEE.

The CDR3 here is CSARGQVNTEAFF. CDR3 DNA: TGCAGCGCCCGGGGACAGGTCAACACTGAAGCTTTCTTT. The chain couples TRBV29-1 to TRBJ1-1, with 8 bases lining up with TRBD1. This CDR3 has 13 amino acids. With 7 bases clipped from V and 2 bases from J, the junction kept 6 bases outside the gene matches. Per germline, CDR1 SQVTM and CDR2 ANQGSEA.

The V gene is TRBV3-1 (or the pseudogene TRBV3-2), the J gene TRBJ2-3; TRBD2 is a possible D gene (6 bases). With 5 bases removed from V and 2 bases from J, the gap between germline ends came to 11 bases. This CDR3 comprises 14 residues. Germline lookup yields CDR1 LGHDT and CDR2 YNNKEL (reference sequence). CDR3 residues: CASSAGGITDTQYF. The DNA of the CDR3 is TGTGCCAGCAGCGCTGGGGGGATCACAGATACGCAGTATTTT.

The chain combines TRBV12-3 or TRBV12-4 with TRBJ1-6, with 8 bases identical to TRBD1. V lost 4 bases to trimming and J lost 8 bases; unmatched junction nucleotides: 1. This CDR3 is built from 13 residues. Here the CDR3 reads CASSSGGHSPLHF. The CDR3 nucleotides read TGTGCCAGCAGTTCAGGGGGCCATTCACCCCTCCACTTT.

This chain uses TRBV14 with TRBJ1-1; 11 nucleotides agree with TRBD1. Germline lookup yields CDR1 SGHDN and CDR2 FVKESK. The CDR3 is 17 residues long. Unmatched junction bases numbered 10, after V lost 4 bases and J lost 3 bases. CDR3: CASSRDRGDFLDTEAFF. The CDR3 bases are TGTGCCAGCAGCCGGGACAGGGGGGATTTTTTGGACACTGAAGCTTTCTTT. Supplemented by reference TRBV14 and TRBJ1-1, the full variable domain reads EAGVTQFPSHSVIEKGQTVTLRCDPISGHDNLYWYRRVMGKEIKFLLHFVKESKQDESGMPNNRFLAERTGGTYSTLKVQPAELEDSGVYFCASSRDRGDFLDTEAFFGQGTRLTVV.

The chain combines TRBV5-6 with TRBJ1-1; a weak D match, TRBD1 (6 bases). This CDR3 is built from 12 residues. V lost 3 bases to trimming and J lost 8 bases, with 11 bases between them. Germline CDR1 and CDR2: SGHDT and YYEEEE. In DNA, the CDR3 is TGTGCCAGCAGCTGGGGGACAATCGAAGCTTTCTTT. It translates to CASSWGTIEAFF.

This chain uses TRBV6-5 with TRBJ1-2, with a possible D match to TRBD1 (5 bases). Trimming took 4 bases from V and 3 from J, leaving 15 bases between them. Germline V lookup: CDR1 MNHEY, CDR2 SVGAGI. This CDR3 has 15 amino acids. This chain's CDR3 is CASSFNRDFHYGYTF. Here the CDR3 DNA reads TGTGCCAGCAGTTTCAACCGGGACTTCCACTATGGCTACACCTTC.

This clone has only one observation. V and J are TRBV7-8 and TRBJ1-2; 8 bases map to TRBD1. Germline lookup yields CDR1 SGHVS and CDR2 FQNEAQ. J lost 5 bases, V lost 1 base, and 3 bases had no gene match. CDR3 length: 14 amino acids. CDR3 loop: CASSLGGQGYGYTF. CDR3 DNA: TGTGCCAGCAGCTTAGGAGGACAGGGTTATGGCTACACCTTC.

This clone was found once. The chain uses TRBV7-2 and TRBJ2-3; 7 nucleotides agree with TRBD2. V lost 2 bases to trimming and J lost 5 bases; unmatched junction nucleotides: 10. The CDR3 contains 16 residues. Germline assignment: CDR1 SGHTA and CDR2 FQGNSA. The CDR3, as DNA: TGTGCCAGCAGCTTAAACTCTGGGGTAGCGGGAGATACGCAGTATTTT. This codes for CASSLNSGVAGDTQYF.

This clone was seen a few times. J is TRBJ2-1 and V is TRBV5-1; possibly TRBD2 for D (5 bases). CDR3 length: 16 amino acids. Germline CDR1 is SGHRS and CDR2 is YFSETQ. Trimming cost V 2 bases and J 2 bases, with 14 bases left between them. For the CDR3, the DNA is TGCGCCAGCAGCTTTAATAGCGCTGGGCCCTACAATGAGCAGTTCTTC. The encoded protein is CASSFNSAGPYNEQFF.

V gene TRBV5-1 combines with J gene TRBJ2-3; D call uncertain. The CDR3 length is 13 residues. V shed 3 bases and J shed 2 bases, with 7 bases lying between them. Looked up from germline, CDR1 is SGHRS and CDR2 is YFSETQ. CDR3 coding DNA: TGCGCCAGCAGCTCGGGTGACACAGATACGCAGTATTTT. This translates into CASSSGDTDTQYF.

This clone was observed a handful of times. The chain employs TRBV12-3 or TRBV12-4 and TRBJ2-2; D remains ambiguous. The CDR3 consists of 11 residues. V was shortened by 9 bases and J by 8 bases, with 10 bases between the two germline ends. CDR3: CASWRSGELFF. The DNA for the CDR3 is TGTGCCAGTTGGCGGTCGGGGGAGCTGTTTTTT.

The chain is built from TRBV12-3 or TRBV12-4 and TRBJ1-1; D gene unclear. The ends were cut back, 5 bases at V and 5 bases at J, with 9 bases in the middle. The CDR3 runs 12 residues. This CDR3 reads CASSRVVTEAFF. The CDR3 DNA reads as TGTGCCAGCAGTCGGGTTGTGACTGAAGCTTTCTTT.

This sequence joins TRBV4-2 and TRBJ2-1; TRBD2 matches at 10 bases. CDR1 is LGHNA, CDR2 YNFKEQ, per germline. The CDR3 runs 16 residues. V shed 1 base and J 2 bases; nucleotides not matched to a gene: 2. Written as DNA, the CDR3 is TGTGCCAGCAGCCAAGGAGCGGGGGGGACCTACAATGAGCAGTTCTTC. This codes for CASSQGAGGTYNEQFF.